The present entry profiles one T cell receptor (beta chain) with its context. Antigen: not known. The data derive from a study of EBV T-cell therapy then PD-1 blockade in nasopharyngeal carcinoma. Assay used: immunoSEQ multiplex PCR; TCRdb lists only in-frame clones, some missing. The repertoire holds fewer than 20,000 clones, with roughly 80% as singletons. This CDR3 spans 12 amino acids. Germline V CDR1 and CDR2: SGDLS, YYNGEE. V lost 3 bases and J lost 8, with 11 bases in between. Noted treatment: AdE1-LMPpoly-expanded autologous EBV-specific T-cell therapy followed by anti-PD-1 nivolumab. The chain uses TRBV9 and TRBJ1-1, with TRBD1 as a possible D gene (6 bases). The sequence was obtained from a man aged 35 to 55 with nasopharyngeal carcinoma. The starting material was CD8+ T cells from blood, obtained at approximately day 31 from a patient whose treatment included autologous EBV-specific T cells and nivolumab. Here the CDR3 reads CASSADRSEAFF. The CDR3 DNA follows: TGTGCCAGCAGCGCCGACAGGTCGGAAGCTTTCTTT.